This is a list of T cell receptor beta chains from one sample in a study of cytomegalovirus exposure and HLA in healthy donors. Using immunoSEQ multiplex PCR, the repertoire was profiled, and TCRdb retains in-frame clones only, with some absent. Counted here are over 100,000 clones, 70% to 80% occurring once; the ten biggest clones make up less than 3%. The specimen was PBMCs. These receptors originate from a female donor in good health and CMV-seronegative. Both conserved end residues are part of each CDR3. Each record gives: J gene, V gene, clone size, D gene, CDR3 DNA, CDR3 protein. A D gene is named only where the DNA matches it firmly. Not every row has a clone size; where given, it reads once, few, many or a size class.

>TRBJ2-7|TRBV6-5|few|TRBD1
TGTGCCAGCAGCTATGGACAGGGCCGCGAGCAGTACTTC
CASSYGQGREQYF
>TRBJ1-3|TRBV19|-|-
TGTGCCAGCAGTACGACAGGTTTTGGAAACACCATATATTTT
CASSTTGFGNTIYF
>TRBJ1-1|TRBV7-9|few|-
TGTGCCAGCAGCTTAGCTCTCCGGGACACTGAAGCTTTCTTT
CASSLALRDTEAFF
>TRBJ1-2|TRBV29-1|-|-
TGCAGCGCCCCGGAGGCCCTCTATGGCTACACCTTC
CSAPEALYGYTF
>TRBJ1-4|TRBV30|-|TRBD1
TGTGCCTGGAGAAGGACAGGGGGTTACCTGGGTGAAAAACTGTTTTTT
CAWRRTGGYLGEKLFF
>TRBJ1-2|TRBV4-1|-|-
TGCGCCAGCAGTCTCTATGACATAAACTCCCCTAACTATGGCTACACCTTC
CASSLYDINSPNYGYTF
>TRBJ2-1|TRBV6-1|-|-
TGTGCCAGCAGTTCGCGTCCGAGGGCCAGTGAGCAGTTCTTC
CASSSRPRASEQFF
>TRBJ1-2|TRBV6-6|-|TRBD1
TGTGCCAGCAGTAAGGGGGAGGGACAGGGCTATGGCTACACCTTC
CASSKGEGQGYGYTF
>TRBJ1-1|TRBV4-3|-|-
TGCGCCAGCAGCCGACGTGGAGAACTCGGGACTGAAGCTTTCTTT
CASSRRGELGTEAFF
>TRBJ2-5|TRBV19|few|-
TGTGCCAGTAGTATACAGGGAACCGAGACCCAGTACTTC
CASSIQGTETQYF
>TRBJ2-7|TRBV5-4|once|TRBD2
TGTGCCAGCACCGGGGGCGGGGGGGCCTACGAGCAGTACTTC
CASTGGGGAYEQYF
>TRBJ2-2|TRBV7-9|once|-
TGTTCCAGCAGCAAACAGGGGGAGCTGTTTTTT
CSSSKQGELFF
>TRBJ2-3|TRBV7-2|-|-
TGTGCCAGTTCCACTCCGGTCACAGATACGCAGTATTTT
CASSTPVTDTQYF
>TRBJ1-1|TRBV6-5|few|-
TGTGCCAGCAGTGAACACAGGGCTGGTACTGAAGCTTTCTTT
CASSEHRAGTEAFF
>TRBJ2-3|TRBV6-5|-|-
TGTGCCAGCACCCGGGGGTGGGGGTCAGATACGCAGTATTTT
CASTRGWGSDTQYF
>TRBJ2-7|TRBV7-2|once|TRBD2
TGTGCCAGCAGCTTTAGCGGGCTAGCGGGCTACGAGCAGTACTTC
CASSFSGLAGYEQYF
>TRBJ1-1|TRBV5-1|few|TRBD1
TGCGCCAGCAGCTGGGGGACAGGGGCGGTTAACACTGAAGCTTTCTTT
CASSWGTGAVNTEAFF
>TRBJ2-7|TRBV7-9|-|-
TGTGCCAGCAGCCTTCAGGGATTCTCCTACGAGCAGTACTTC
CASSLQGFSYEQYF
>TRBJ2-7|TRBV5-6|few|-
TGTGCCAGCAGCTTGTCCCAGGTATTCTCCTACGAGCAGTACTTC
CASSLSQVFSYEQYF
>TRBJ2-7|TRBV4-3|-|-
TGCGCCAGCAGCCACGCGGTCTCCTACGAGCAGTACTTC
CASSHAVSYEQYF
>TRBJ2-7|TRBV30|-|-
TGTGCCTGGAGTCCCGACGGTCTTTCGAGGAGGAGGCATCTTACGAGACAGTACTTC
CAWSPDGLSRRRHLTRQYF
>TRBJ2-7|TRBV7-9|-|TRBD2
TGTTCCAGCAGCTTAGCTAGCGGGGGGGCAGCCGCCGAGCAGTACTTC
CSSSLASGGAAAEQYF
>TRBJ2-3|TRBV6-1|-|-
TGTGCCAGCAACCAATGGACCGCGGGTGGGGATACGCAGTATTTT
CASNQWTAGGDTQYF
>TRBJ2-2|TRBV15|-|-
TGTGCCACCAGTGACAAGACAGGCGCCGGGGAGCTGTTTTTT
CATSDKTGAGELFF
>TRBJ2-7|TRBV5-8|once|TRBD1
TGTGCCAGCAGCCAATCCGGGACAGACTACGAGCAGTACTTC
CASSQSGTDYEQYF
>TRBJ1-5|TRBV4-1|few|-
TGCGCCAGCAGCCAAGTTGCCACTGATGGTCAGCCCCAGCATTTT
CASSQVATDGQPQHF
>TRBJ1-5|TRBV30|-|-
TGTGCCTGGATTCAGGACACAAATCAGCCCCAGCATTTT
CAWIQDTNQPQHF
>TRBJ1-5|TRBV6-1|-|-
TGTGCCAGCAGTGAGGCCGATCAGCCCCAGCATTTT
CASSEADQPQHF
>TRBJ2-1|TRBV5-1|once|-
TGCGCCAGCAGCTTGGGCGGTACGGGAAGGGTCAATGAGCAGTTCTTC
CASSLGGTGRVNEQFF
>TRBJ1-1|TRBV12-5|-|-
TGTGCTAGTGGTTGGCGGGGGGGCCACACTGAAGCTTTCTTT
CASGWRGGHTEAFF
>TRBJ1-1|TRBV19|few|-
TGTGCCAGCAGAGAGGGGAACACTGAAGCTTTCTTT
CASREGNTEAFF
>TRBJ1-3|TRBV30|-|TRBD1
TGTGCCTGGAGTGGTCCGGGACAGGGGGCTGGAAACACCATATATTTT
CAWSGPGQGAGNTIYF
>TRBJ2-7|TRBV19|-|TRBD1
TGTGCCAGTGCAGGGGGCCCCTACGAGCAGTACTTC
CASAGGPYEQYF
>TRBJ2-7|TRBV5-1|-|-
TGCGCCAGCACTTGGACCAGCGGATCCTACGAGCAGTACTTC
CASTWTSGSYEQYF
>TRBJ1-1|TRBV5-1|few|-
TGCGCCAGCAGCGTGGGTGGAGGCGGTACTGAAGCTTTCTTT
CASSVGGGGTEAFF
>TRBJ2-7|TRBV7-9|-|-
TGTGCCAGCAGATCGGGTCTCTCCTACGAGCAGTACTTC
CASRSGLSYEQYF
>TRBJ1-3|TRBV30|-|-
TGTGCCTGGAGTGTATTCAGTATCTCTGGAAACACCATATATTTT
CAWSVFSISGNTIYF
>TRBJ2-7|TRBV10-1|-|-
TGCGCCAGCAGCGAGACAGGTTACGAGCAGTACTTC
CASSETGYEQYF
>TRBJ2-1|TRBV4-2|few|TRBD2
TGTGCCAGCAGCCCCGGGACTAGTTGGAGTGAGCAGTTCTTC
CASSPGTSWSEQFF
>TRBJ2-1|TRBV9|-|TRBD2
TGTGCCAGCAGCGTAGCCTTCCAGCGGGGGGGCTACAATGAGCAGTTCTTC
CASSVAFQRGGYNEQFF
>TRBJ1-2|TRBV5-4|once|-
TGTGCCAGCAGCGGACAGAGTAACTATGGCTACACCTTC
CASSGQSNYGYTF
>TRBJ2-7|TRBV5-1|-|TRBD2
TGCGCCAGCAGCTCTAGCGGCCTCTACGAGCAGTACTTC
CASSSSGLYEQYF
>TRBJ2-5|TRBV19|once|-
TGTGCCAGTGCCCGAGACCAAGAGACCCAGTACTTC
CASARDQETQYF
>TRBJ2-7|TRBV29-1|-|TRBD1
TGCAGCGTTGAAGATGAACAGGGGGGCTACGAGCAGTACTTC
CSVEDEQGGYEQYF
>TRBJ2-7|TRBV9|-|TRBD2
TGTGCCAGCAGCGTAGGACTAGCGGGGGGGCCCGAGCAGTACTTC
CASSVGLAGGPEQYF
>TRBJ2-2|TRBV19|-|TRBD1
TGTGCCAGTAGTATGGAGACAGGGGGCATCACCGGGGAGCTGTTTTTT
CASSMETGGITGELFF
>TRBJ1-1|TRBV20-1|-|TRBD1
TGCAGTGCTGGACAGGGGGCGAGGGCTTTCTTT
CSAGQGARAFF
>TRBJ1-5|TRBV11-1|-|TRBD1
TGTGCCAGCAGCCTAGAGGGGGCAGGTCAGCCCCAGCATTTT
CASSLEGAGQPQHF
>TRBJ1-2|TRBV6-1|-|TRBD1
TGTGCCAGCAGGATAACAGGGGCCCCCACCTTC
CASRITGAPTF
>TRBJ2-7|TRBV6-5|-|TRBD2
TGTGCCAGCAGTCCCTACAGCGGGGGCGGCTACGAGCAGTACTTC
CASSPYSGGGYEQYF
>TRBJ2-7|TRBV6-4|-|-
TGTGCCAGCAGTGACTCTGATCGCAGTGCCTACGAGCAGTACTTC
CASSDSDRSAYEQYF
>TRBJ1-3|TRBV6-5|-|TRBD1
TGTGCCAGCAGTTACTCGCAGGGGGCAGGTGGAAACACCATATATTTT
CASSYSQGAGGNTIYF
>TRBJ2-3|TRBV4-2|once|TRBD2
TGTGCCAGCAGCCAAGACTATCCTAGCGGGAGGGATACGCAGTATTTT
CASSQDYPSGRDTQYF
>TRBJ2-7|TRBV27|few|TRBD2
TGTGCCACGGGGGGTAACTACGAGCAGTACTTC
CATGGNYEQYF